This record looks at one TCR beta chain sequence and its context. As yet, its antigen is unknown. This record belongs to a study of a mutant IDH1 vaccine in newly diagnosed glioma. The wider study: Treated patients had a mean age of about 40 years and a roughly 62% male, around 40% female split.

The time point: week 5, during vaccination. The vaccine gave 300 ug of a 20-mer mutant IDH1 peptide subcutaneously per dose. With 7 bases clipped from V and 4 bases from J, the junction kept 3 bases outside the gene matches. CDR1 MNHEY and CDR2 SVGAGI come from the germline V gene. CDR3 length equals 12 residues. Sequenced by immunoSEQ multiplex PCR; TCRdb stores in-frame clones only, minus some. The sample contains about 33,000 clones, approximately 80% of which appear only once. The specimen comprised PBMCs, sampled from a glioma patient whose treatment included an IDH1 peptide vaccine. The source of this sequence is a man aged 25-45 years with glioma. This chain joins TRBV6-5 and TRBJ1-2; 7 nucleotides line up with TRBD1. CDR3 protein: CASKRDSYGYTF. CDR3 DNA sequence: TGTGCCAGCAAAAGGGACAGCTATGGCTACACCTTC.